The 21 T cell receptor beta chains presented below share a single source sample, sequenced in a study of blood T cell repertoires in COVID-19. Clones were sequenced by immunoSEQ multiplex PCR, and TCRdb holds only the in-frame ones, with some missing. The sample contains about 180,000 clones, approximately 83% of which appear only once. Sequenced: peripheral blood. The receptors stem from a man aged 55 to 70 with acute or convalescent COVID-19.

The chain has TRBV30 and TRBJ2-7; the match to TRBD2 covers 7 bases. In germline, CDR1 is GTSNPN, CDR2 SVGIG (reference sequence). Germline trimming cut 2 bases from V and 2 bases from J; bases unmatched to any gene: 6. The CDR3 runs 14 residues. The CDR3 nucleotides read TGTGCCTGGAGTAAAGCCGGACTAGCCTACGAGCAGTACTTC. Protein product: CAWSKAGLAYEQYF.

The chain employs TRBV30 and TRBJ1-2; D perhaps matches TRBD1 (5 bases). V lost 3 bases and J lost 7, with 15 bases in between. Looked up from germline, CDR1 is GTSNPN and CDR2 is SVGIG (reference sequence). There are 13 residues in the CDR3. Here the CDR3 DNA reads TGTGCCTGGAGGCGGGAACAGGAAGCTGGCTACACCTTC. Protein product: CAWRREQEAGYTF.

V gene TRBV7-2 combines with J gene TRBJ2-3, with 8 bases aligning to TRBD2. Per the germline V gene, CDR1 is SGHTA and CDR2 is FQGNSA. V lost 6 bases, J lost 0 bases, and 14 bases stayed unmatched. The CDR3 contains 18 residues. CDR3 loop: CASSFPITGTRSTDTQYF. DNA of the CDR3: TGTGCCAGCAGTTTTCCGATTACCGGGACTAGAAGCACAGATACGCAGTATTTT.

Only a few counts were recorded for this clone. The chain employs TRBV28 and TRBJ2-7; the match to TRBD2 covers 8 bases. V shed 1 base, J shed 3 bases, and the junction held 8 bases outside the gene matches. The CDR3 loop spans 16 amino acids. Germline V lookup: CDR1 MDHEN, CDR2 SYDVKM. Here the CDR3 reads CASSLSASGPSYEQYF. CDR3 nucleotide sequence: TGTGCCAGCAGTTTATCCGCTAGCGGGCCCAGCTACGAGCAGTACTTC.

The CDR3 DNA sequence: TGTGCCAGCAGCTTGTTCACGGGATACTGGGGCAATGAGCAGTTCTTC. It yields the protein CASSLFTGYWGNEQFF. The chain links TRBV5-8 to TRBJ2-1; TRBD2 might be the D (5 bases). The germline CDR1 and CDR2 sequences are SGHTS and YDEGEE. The V end lost 1 base, the J end lost 6 bases, and 17 bases lay between the germline ends. This CDR3 comprises 16 residues.

The J gene is TRBJ2-1, the V gene TRBV3-1 (or the pseudogene TRBV3-2), with 11 bases aligning to TRBD2. V lost 0 bases and J lost 2; bases outside the gene matches: 6. The CDR3 is 18 residues long. Germline CDR1 LGHDT, CDR2 YNNKEL (reference sequence). The chain's CDR3 is CASSQDWGSGRAYNEQFF. For the CDR3, the DNA is TGTGCCAGCAGCCAAGATTGGGGTAGCGGGAGGGCCTACAATGAGCAGTTCTTC.

The genes are TRBV28 and TRBJ1-2; D is unclear. Germline V gene sequence: CDR1 MDHEN, CDR2 SYDVKM. The CDR3 consists of 10 residues. With 10 bases removed from V and 4 bases from J, the gap between germline ends came to 7 bases. CDR3 sequence: CATGPYGYTF. For the CDR3, the DNA is TGTGCCACCGGTCCCTATGGCTACACCTTC.

This chain connects TRBV19 to TRBJ1-2; D possibly corresponds to TRBD1 (6 bases). Germline V gives CDR1 LNHDA, CDR2 SQIVND (reference sequence). This CDR3 has 13 amino acids. The ends were cut back, 9 bases at V and 4 bases at J, with 15 bases in the middle. DNA for the CDR3: TGTGCCAGCAGAGCGGGGGGCGGCTATGGCTACACCTTC. It codes for CASRAGGGYGYTF.

V gene TRBV7-2 combines with J gene TRBJ2-4; D possibly corresponds to TRBD1 (5 bases). The V end lost 4 bases, the J end lost 6 bases, and 10 bases lay between the germline ends. Germline-derived CDR1 and CDR2 are SGHTA and FQGNSA. CDR3 length equals 13 residues. In nucleotides, the CDR3 is TGTGCCAGCAGCTCTAGGGGCAGAAACATTCAGTACTTC. Encoded protein: CASSSRGRNIQYF. Variable domain in full (rest from reference TRBV7-2 and TRBJ2-4): GAGVSQSPSNKVTEKGKDVELRCDPISGHTALYWYRQSLGQGLEFLIYFQGNSAPDKSGLPSDRFSAERTGGSVSTLTIQRTQQEDSAVYLCASSSRGRNIQYFGAGTRLSVL.

This clone was counted only a few times. V and J are TRBV21-1 and TRBJ2-7; the table's D call TRBD2 went unverified against the DNA. TRBV21-1 is annotated as a pseudogene. This CDR3 is built from 14 residues. The CDR3 spells CASFRDYLIYEQYF. The CDR3 DNA follows: TGTGCCAGCTTCCGGGACTACCTCATTTACGAGCAGTACTTC.

This chain links TRBV30 with TRBJ2-2; 10 nucleotides line up with TRBD2. V was clipped by 7 bases and J by 5 bases; unmatched bases: 7. Looked up from germline, CDR1 is GTSNPN and CDR2 is SVGIG (reference sequence). This CDR3 contains 14 residues. CDR3 DNA sequence: TGTGCCTCGATAGCGGGAGGAAGAACCGGGGAGCTGTTTTTT. Its protein is CASIAGGRTGELFF.

The chain joins TRBV19 to TRBJ1-2, with 7 bases fitting TRBD1. V lost 5 bases, J lost 10 bases, and 13 bases stayed unmatched. Germline V gene data show CDR1 as LNHDA and CDR2 as SQIVND (reference sequence). The CDR3 consists of 14 residues. The CDR3 region has the DNA TGTGCCAGTAGTCCCAGGGGACAGACTAGTGACTACACCTTC. Its protein is CASSPRGQTSDYTF.

The chain recombines TRBV4-2 with TRBJ2-2, with D uncertain. V lost 0 bases to trimming and J lost 4 bases, with 6 bases between them. Germline V gene lookup returns CDR1 LGHNA and CDR2 YNFKEQ. This CDR3 comprises 14 residues. The CDR3 sequence is CASSQDFGTGELFF. CDR3 in DNA: TGTGCCAGCAGCCAAGATTTCGGCACCGGGGAGCTGTTTTTT.

The V call is TRBV7-3, the J call TRBJ2-4; 8 bases match TRBD2. With V trimmed by 1 base and J by 1 base, 3 bases remained unmatched. Germline CDR1 is SGHTA and CDR2 is FQGTGA. The length of the CDR3 is 16 residues. The CDR3 DNA reads as TGTGCCAGCAGCTTAAATACGGGAGGGGCCAAAAACATTCAGTACTTC. Translated, it gives CASSLNTGGAKNIQYF.

The chain uses TRBV3-1 (or the pseudogene TRBV3-2) and TRBJ2-5, with a weak D call TRBD1 (6 bases). The CDR3 is 14 amino acids. V was trimmed by 8 bases and J by 1 base, leaving 14 bases between them. In germline, CDR1 is LGHDT, CDR2 YNNKEL (reference sequence). CDR3 in amino acids: CASSAGTTQETQYF. CDR3 DNA: TGTGCCAGCTCCGCCGGGACAACCCAAGAGACCCAGTACTTC.

This clone came up once. The chain links TRBV5-1 to TRBJ1-4, with 7 bases lining up with TRBD1. Looked up from germline, CDR1 is SGHRS and CDR2 is YFSETQ. This CDR3 comprises 15 residues. Losses at the gene ends were 1 base for V and 4 bases for J; bases not matched to a gene: 4. The CDR3: CASSLRGQLNEKLFF. CDR3 DNA: TGCGCCAGCAGCTTGAGGGGACAGCTTAATGAAAAACTGTTTTTT.

V and J are TRBV5-4 and TRBJ2-2, with TRBD1 as a possible D gene (6 bases). The germline V gene has CDR1 SGHNT and CDR2 YYREEE (reference sequence). V lost 1 base to trimming and J lost 0 bases, with 13 bases between them. CDR3 length: 17 residues. CDR3 loop: CASSLPGAATNTGELFF. As DNA, the CDR3 is TGTGCCAGCAGCTTGCCAGGGGCGGCAACGAACACCGGGGAGCTGTTTTTT.

The table lists this clone with many counts. This chain joins TRBV27 and TRBJ1-5, with 9 bases that match TRBD1. V gave up 8 bases and J gave up 7 bases; unmatched junction bases: 6. The CDR3 has 13 amino acids. The germline gives CDR1 MNHEY, CDR2 SMNVEV (reference sequence). CDR3: CASAGTGRQPQHF. The CDR3 DNA reads TGTGCCAGCGCCGGGACAGGGAGACAGCCCCAGCATTTT.

The J gene is TRBJ2-1, the V gene TRBV6-6, with 10 bases fitting TRBD2. Germline-derived CDR1 and CDR2 are MNHNY and SVGAGI (reference sequence). The CDR3 contains 16 residues. J gave up 9 bases and V 2 bases, and 10 bases lay outside the gene matches. The CDR3 spells CASSYAASGRASEQFF. The CDR3 DNA sequence: TGTGCCAGCAGTTACGCGGCCAGCGGGAGGGCTAGTGAGCAGTTCTTC.

This sequence joins TRBV12-3 or TRBV12-4 and TRBJ1-2, with TRBD1 as a possible D gene (6 bases). The V gene lost 5 bases and the J gene lost 0 bases, with 7 bases spanning the gap. This CDR3 has 13 residues. The CDR3 region is CASSQGPNYGYTF. CDR3 in DNA: TGTGCCAGCAGTCAGGGGCCTAACTATGGCTACACCTTC.

This chain connects TRBV27 to TRBJ2-1; tentative D call: TRBD1 (5 bases). Trimming pared 2 bases from V and 7 bases from J, leaving 9 bases between. Germline CDR1 and CDR2: MNHEY and SMNVEV (reference sequence). This CDR3 has 13 residues. The CDR3, as DNA: TGTGCCAGCAGTTTACTCGGACAAAATGAGCAGTTCTTC. Protein product: CASSLLGQNEQFF.